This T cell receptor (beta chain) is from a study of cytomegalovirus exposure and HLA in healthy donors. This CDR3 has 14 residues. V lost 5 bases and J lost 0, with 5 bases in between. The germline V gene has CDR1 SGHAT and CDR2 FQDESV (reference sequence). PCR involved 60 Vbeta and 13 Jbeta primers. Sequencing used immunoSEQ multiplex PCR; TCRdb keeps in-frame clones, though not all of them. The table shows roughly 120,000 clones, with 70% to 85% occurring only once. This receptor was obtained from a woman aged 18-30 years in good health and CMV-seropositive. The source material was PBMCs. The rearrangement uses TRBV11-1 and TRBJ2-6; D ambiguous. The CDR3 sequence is CASSVYSGANVLTF. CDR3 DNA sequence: TGTGCCAGCAGCGTGTACTCTGGGGCCAACGTCCTGACTTTC.